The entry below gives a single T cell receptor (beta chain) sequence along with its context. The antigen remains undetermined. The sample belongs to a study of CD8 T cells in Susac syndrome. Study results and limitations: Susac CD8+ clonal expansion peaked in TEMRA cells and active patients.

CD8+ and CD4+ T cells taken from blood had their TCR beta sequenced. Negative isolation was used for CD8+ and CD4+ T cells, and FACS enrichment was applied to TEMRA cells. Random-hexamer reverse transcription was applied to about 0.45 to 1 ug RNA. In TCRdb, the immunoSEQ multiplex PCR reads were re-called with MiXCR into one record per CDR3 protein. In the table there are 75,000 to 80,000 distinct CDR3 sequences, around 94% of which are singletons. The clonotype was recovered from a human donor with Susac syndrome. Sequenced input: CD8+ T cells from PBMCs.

The CDR3 DNA sequence: TGTGCTAGTGGTTTACCGTCCCGAGAGACCCAGTACTTC. As protein: CASGLPSRETQYF. This chain links TRBV12-5 with TRBJ2-5, with D unresolved. CDR1 is LGHNT and CDR2 is FRNRAP in the germline V gene. This CDR3 region has 13 residues. Trimming took off 3 bases at V and 4 bases at J, with 9 bases between the two ends. Based on the CDR3 plus reference TRBV12-5 and TRBJ2-5, the full variable domain is DARVTQTPRHKVTEMGQEVTMRCQPILGHNTVFWYRQTMMQGLELLAYFRNRAPLDDSGMPKDRFSAEMPDATLATLKIQPSEPRDSAVYFCASGLPSRETQYFGPGTRLLVL.